The 21 T cell receptor beta chains presented below share a single source sample, sequenced in a study of blood T cell repertoires in COVID-19. TCRdb's copy holds only in-frame clones and misses some; the assay was immunoSEQ multiplex PCR. The table has 75,000 to 95,000 clones, 85% seen once; the top ten hold 3% to 3.5%. Sequenced: peripheral blood. The receptors stem from a man in his fifties or sixties with acute or convalescent COVID-19.

V gene TRBV25-1 combines with J gene TRBJ2-3; the match to TRBD2 covers 8 bases. There are 12 residues in the CDR3. From germline, CDR1 is MGHDK and CDR2 SYGVNS. J was trimmed by 7 bases and V by 8 bases; bases with no gene match: 5. The CDR3 DNA follows: TGTGCCAGCGGGGTAGCGGGGAATACGCAGTATTTT. Translated: CASGVAGNTQYF.

The chain links TRBV6-2 or TRBV6-3 to TRBJ1-5; unclear D gene. Germline assignment: CDR1 MNHEY and CDR2 SVGEGT. V lost 2 bases and J 0 bases, leaving 5 bases between the germline ends. The CDR3 has 14 amino acids. The CDR3 loop is CASSYLYSNQPQHF. DNA of the CDR3: TGTGCCAGCAGTTACCTCTATAGCAATCAGCCCCAGCATTTT.

This clone was detected only once. This chain links TRBV7-9 with TRBJ2-7; TRBD2 matches at 14 bases. After removal of 4 bases from V and 3 bases from J, the junction contained 5 bases not matched to a gene. The CDR3 runs 16 residues. Germline CDR1 is SEHNR and CDR2 is FQNEAQ (reference sequence). The CDR3 DNA reads as TGTGCCAGCAGCTCTGGGACTAGCGGGGGCCACTACGAGCAGTACTTC. The encoded protein is CASSSGTSGGHYEQYF.

This chain links TRBV25-1 with TRBJ2-7, with D maybe TRBD1 (6 bases). From germline, CDR1 is MGHDK and CDR2 SYGVNS. The length of the CDR3 is 14 residues. V lost 5 bases to trimming and J lost 6 bases, with 17 bases between them. CDR3 bases: TGTGCCAGCAGTCCCTTAGGGGGAACATTCGAGCAGTACTTC. This gives the protein CASSPLGGTFEQYF.

The chain has TRBV2 and TRBJ2-7; 8 positions agree with TRBD2. Unmatched junction bases numbered 8, after V lost 10 bases and J lost 3 bases. This CDR3 has 13 residues. Germline values: CDR1 SNHLY, CDR2 FYNNEI. The CDR3 DNA reads TGTGCCACCGCGGGTAGCGGGGTCTACGAGCAGTACTTC. This sequence encodes CATAGSGVYEQYF.

The chain combines TRBV7-2 with TRBJ1-5; tentatively, D is TRBD1 (5 bases). V was cut by 5 bases and J by 0 bases, with 20 bases left in between. Germline values: CDR1 SGHTA, CDR2 FQGNSA. This CDR3 is 18 amino acids long. The chain's CDR3 is CASSLRTWEVLSNQPQHF. For the CDR3, the DNA is TGTGCCAGCAGCCTTCGGACATGGGAGGTCCTTAGCAATCAGCCCCAGCATTTT. Filled out from reference TRBV7-2 and TRBJ1-5, the complete variable domain reads GAGVSQSPSNKVTEKGKDVELRCDPISGHTALYWYRQSLGQGLEFLIYFQGNSAPDKSGLPSDRFSAERTGGSVSTLTIQRTQQEDSAVYLCASSLRTWEVLSNQPQHFGDGTRLSIL.

The chain joins TRBV11-1 to TRBJ2-7, with 13 bases fitting TRBD2. The V gene end was trimmed by 5 bases and the J gene end by 2 bases; junction bases not matched to a gene: 3. CDR3 length equals 15 residues. The V gene's germline CDR1 is SGHAT and CDR2 FQDESV (reference sequence). In DNA, the CDR3 is TGTGCCAGCAGCAGACTAGCGGGAGGCCCCTACGAGCAGTACTTC. Its translation: CASSRLAGGPYEQYF.

The V and J genes are TRBV19 and TRBJ2-3, with 8 bases fitting TRBD1. V lost 4 bases and J lost 4; bases outside the gene matches: 7. Germline V CDR1 and CDR2: LNHDA, SQIVND (reference sequence). CDR3 length equals 15 residues. Written as DNA, the CDR3 is TGTGCCAGTAGTACCCTCAGGGGGCTGGCAGATACGCAGTATTTT. It is translated as CASSTLRGLADTQYF.

The CDR3 sequence is CASSFLTGGQETQYF. The CDR3 bases are TGTGCCAGCAGCTTCCTGACAGGGGGACAAGAGACCCAGTACTTC. V is TRBV5-6 and J is TRBJ2-5, with 9 positions matching TRBD1. Trimming at V came to 2 bases and at J to 2 bases, leaving 4 bases not matched to a gene. Per germline, CDR1 SGHDT and CDR2 YYEEEE. CDR3 length: 15 residues.

This chain joins TRBV30 and TRBJ1-5, with D tentatively TRBD1 (6 bases). Germline values: CDR1 GTSNPN, CDR2 SVGIG (reference sequence). CDR3 length: 13 residues. V lost 1 base, J lost 3 bases, and 7 bases lay in between. The DNA for the CDR3 is TGTGCCTGGAGTGGACAGGTCAATCAGCCCCAGCATTTT. The encoded protein is CAWSGQVNQPQHF. The entire variable domain, with the rest obtained from reference TRBV30 and TRBJ1-5, is as follows: SQTIHQWPATLVQPVGSPLSLECTVEGTSNPNLYWYRQAAGRGLQLLFYSVGIGQISSEVPQNLSASRPQDRQFILSSKKLLLSDSGFYLCAWSGQVNQPQHFGDGTRLSIL.

The rearrangement links TRBV4-2 to TRBJ2-1; D ambiguous. V was cut by 0 bases and J by 9 bases, with 12 bases left in between. CDR1 and CDR2 (germline): LGHNA, YNFKEQ. This CDR3 is 14 amino acids long. This chain's CDR3 is CASSQDGPVVEQFF. DNA of the CDR3: TGTGCCAGCAGCCAAGATGGCCCCGTTGTTGAGCAGTTCTTC.

The J gene is TRBJ1-2, the V gene TRBV7-9; TRBD1 might be the D (6 bases). Germline assignment: CDR1 SEHNR and CDR2 FQNEAQ (reference sequence). The CDR3 totals 14 residues. V shed 1 base and J shed 3 bases, with 9 bases lying between them. CDR3 residues: CASSLEDRYYGYTF. In DNA, the CDR3 is TGTGCCAGCAGCTTAGAGGACAGATACTATGGCTACACCTTC. Full variable domain (remainder filled in from reference TRBV7-9 and TRBJ1-2): DTGVSQNPRHKITKRGQNVTFRCDPISEHNRLYWYRQTLGQGPEFLTYFQNEAQLEKSRLLSDRFSAERPKGSFSTLEIQRTEQGDSAMYLCASSLEDRYYGYTFGSGTRLTVV.

The chain couples TRBV5-6 to TRBJ2-3, with D possibly TRBD2 on 5 matching bases. CDR1 SGHDT and CDR2 YYEEEE come from the germline V gene. This CDR3 region has 15 residues. Trimming left V 4 bases short and J 0 bases short, with 12 bases between. The CDR3 spells CASSLPGISTDTQYF. The CDR3 nucleotides read TGTGCCAGCAGCCTACCCGGGATAAGCACAGATACGCAGTATTTT.

V usage is TRBV9 and J usage is TRBJ2-3; 7 positions match TRBD2. From germline, CDR1 is SGDLS and CDR2 YYNGEE. The CDR3 extends over 15 amino acids. With 0 bases clipped from V and 11 bases from J, the junction kept 12 bases outside the gene matches. The CDR3 DNA reads TGTGCCAGCAGCGTAGCTGCTGAGGCGGGAGTTAAGCAGTATTTT. Amino acid sequence: CASSVAAEAGVKQYF.

The V and J genes are TRBV9 and TRBJ2-7, with TRBD2 identical over 9 bases. There are 15 residues in the CDR3. Germline CDR1 and CDR2: SGDLS and YYNGEE. V shed 0 bases, J shed 5 bases, and the junction held 6 bases outside the gene matches. CDR3 nucleotides: TGTGCCAGCAGCGTAGGCGGCGGGGGGGCTCACGAGCAGTACTTC. This translates into CASSVGGGGAHEQYF.

This clone came up once. V and J are TRBV19 and TRBJ2-7; TRBD1 matches at 11 bases. This CDR3 spans 14 amino acids. Germline V gene lookup returns CDR1 LNHDA and CDR2 SQIVND (reference sequence). Trimming removed 7 bases from V and 6 bases from J; junction bases left unmatched: 8. For the CDR3, the DNA is TGTGCCAGTACTCCGGGGACAGGGGGAGGCGAGCAGTACTTC. This translates into CASTPGTGGGEQYF.

The CDR3 DNA follows: TGTGCCATCATGGAGGACAGGCCTCAAGAGACCCAGTACTTC. This translates into CAIMEDRPQETQYF. The chain combines TRBV5-4 with TRBJ2-5; 7 nucleotides match TRBD1. The CDR3 totals 14 residues. Germline lookup yields CDR1 SGHNT and CDR2 YYREEE (reference sequence). V lost 9 bases, J lost 2 bases, and 10 bases stayed unmatched.

The J gene is TRBJ1-1, the V gene TRBV24-1; TRBD1 agrees at 7 bases. Per germline, CDR1 KGHDR and CDR2 SFDVKD. Germline trimming cut 11 bases from V and 1 base from J; bases unmatched to any gene: 6. The CDR3 runs 13 residues. The CDR3 loop reads CAIRGTENTEAFF. The CDR3 nucleotides read TGTGCCATCCGAGGGACAGAGAACACTGAAGCTTTCTTT.

This rearrangement joins TRBV12-3 or TRBV12-4 to TRBJ1-2, with D possibly matching TRBD1 (5 bases). Trimming stripped 5 bases from V and 4 bases from J, with 11 bases between. This CDR3 comprises 13 residues. CDR3 sequence reads: CASSHGTSYGYTF. CDR3 bases: TGTGCCAGCAGTCACGGGACTTCCTATGGCTACACCTTC.

The genes are TRBV9 and TRBJ2-1; TRBD1 matches at 7 bases. The trim removed 0 bases at V and 1 base at J, leaving 7 bases unmatched. CDR3 length equals 17 residues. The germline CDR1 and CDR2 sequences are SGDLS and YYNGEE. The CDR3 nucleotides read TGTGCCAGCAGCGTAGACCTCACAGGGGTATCCTACAATGAGCAGTTCTTC. Its translation is CASSVDLTGVSYNEQFF.

The CDR3 spells CASSVTPGQGQETQYF. DNA of the CDR3: TGTGCCAGCAGCGTCACGCCGGGACAGGGTCAAGAGACCCAGTACTTC. The chain uses TRBV7-6 and TRBJ2-5; 9 nucleotides line up with TRBD1. This CDR3 has 16 amino acids. V lost 5 bases and J lost 2; bases outside the gene matches: 9. The germline V gene encodes CDR1 SGHVS and CDR2 FNYEAQ.